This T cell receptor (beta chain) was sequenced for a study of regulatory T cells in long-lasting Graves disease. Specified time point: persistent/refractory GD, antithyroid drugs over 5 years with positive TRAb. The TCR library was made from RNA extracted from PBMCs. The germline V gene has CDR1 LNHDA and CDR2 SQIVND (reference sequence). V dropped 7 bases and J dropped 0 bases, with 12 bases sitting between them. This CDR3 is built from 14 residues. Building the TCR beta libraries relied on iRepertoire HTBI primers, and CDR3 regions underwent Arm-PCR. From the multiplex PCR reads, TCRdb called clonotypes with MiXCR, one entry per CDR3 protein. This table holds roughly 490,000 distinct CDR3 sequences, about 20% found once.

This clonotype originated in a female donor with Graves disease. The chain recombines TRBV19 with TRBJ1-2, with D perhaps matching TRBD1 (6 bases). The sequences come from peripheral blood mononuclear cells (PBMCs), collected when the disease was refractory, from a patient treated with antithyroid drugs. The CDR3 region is CASNGDTTNYGYTF. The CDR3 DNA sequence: TGTGCCAGTAACGGGGACACCACTAACTATGGCTACACCTTC.